This T cell receptor (beta chain) was found in a study of T cell responses to AZD1222 COVID-19 vaccine. Study-wide findings and caveats: There were vaccine-associated CD4 TCRs across spike, dominant at 160-218 and 743-854.

TCRdb's table, derived via immunoSEQ multiplex PCR, lists solely in-frame clones and lacks some. The table lists roughly 100,000 clones, approximately 92% of them singletons. Comment on this clone: The target antigen is unknown.

The ends lost 5 bases at V and 4 bases at J; junction bases unmatched: 9. The CDR3 sequence is 16 residues long. The germline V gene encodes CDR1 PRHDT and CDR2 FYEKMQ (reference sequence). The receptor was derived from an adult who received the AZD1222 COVID-19 vaccine. The V and J genes are TRBV13 and TRBJ2-1, with TRBD2 identical over 9 bases. Sequenced material: peripheral blood, taken 28 days after the second AZD1222 dose. CDR3 bases: TGTGCCAGCAGCCCCGATTTTAGCGGGGGATACAATGAGCAGTTCTTC. Amino acid sequence: CASSPDFSGGYNEQFF.